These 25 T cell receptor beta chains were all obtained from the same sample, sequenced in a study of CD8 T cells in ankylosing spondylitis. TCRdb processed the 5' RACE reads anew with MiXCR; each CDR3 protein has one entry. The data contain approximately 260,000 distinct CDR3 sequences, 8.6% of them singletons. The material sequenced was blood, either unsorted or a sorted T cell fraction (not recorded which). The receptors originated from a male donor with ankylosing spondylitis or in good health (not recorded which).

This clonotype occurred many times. CDR3 region: CASSYRQTNTGELFF. CDR3 bases: TGTGCCAGCAGTTACAGACAGACGAACACCGGGGAGCTGTTTTTT. The rearrangement links TRBV6-5 to TRBJ2-2; D is perhaps TRBD1 (5 bases). This CDR3 has 15 residues. Trimming left V 2 bases short and J 0 bases short, with 7 bases between. Looked up from germline, CDR1 is MNHEY and CDR2 is SVGAGI.

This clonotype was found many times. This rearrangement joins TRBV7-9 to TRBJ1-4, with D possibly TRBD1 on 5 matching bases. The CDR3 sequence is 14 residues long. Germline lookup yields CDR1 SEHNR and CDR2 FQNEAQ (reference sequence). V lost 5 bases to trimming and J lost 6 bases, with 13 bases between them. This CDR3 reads CASSLATGDEKLFF. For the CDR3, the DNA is TGTGCCAGCAGCCTCGCCACGGGGGATGAAAAACTGTTTTTT.

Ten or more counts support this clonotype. As DNA, the CDR3 is TGTGCCGGACAGGGGGCTTACACTGAAGCTTTCTTT. Its protein product is CAGQGAYTEAFF. The V gene is TRBV6-6, the J gene TRBJ1-1; 11 bases match TRBD1. The CDR3 totals 12 residues. In germline, CDR1 is MNHNY, CDR2 SVGAGI (reference sequence). After removal of 11 bases from V and 3 bases from J, the junction contained 2 bases not matched to a gene.

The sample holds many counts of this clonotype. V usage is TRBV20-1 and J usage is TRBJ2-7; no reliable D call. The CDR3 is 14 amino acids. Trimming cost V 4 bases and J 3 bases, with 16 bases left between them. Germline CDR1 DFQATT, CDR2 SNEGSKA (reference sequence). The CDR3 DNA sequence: TGCAGTGCTAAGTCGTTGGGAAGAGACTACGAGCAGTACTTC. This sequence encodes CSAKSLGRDYEQYF.

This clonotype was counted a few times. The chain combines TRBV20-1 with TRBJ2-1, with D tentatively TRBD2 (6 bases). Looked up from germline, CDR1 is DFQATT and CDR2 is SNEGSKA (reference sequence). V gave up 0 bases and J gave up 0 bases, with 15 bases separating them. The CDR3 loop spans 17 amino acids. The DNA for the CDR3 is TGCAGTGCTAGAGATCTGGGCGGGACGAGCTCCTACAATGAGCAGTTCTTC. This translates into CSARDLGGTSSYNEQFF.

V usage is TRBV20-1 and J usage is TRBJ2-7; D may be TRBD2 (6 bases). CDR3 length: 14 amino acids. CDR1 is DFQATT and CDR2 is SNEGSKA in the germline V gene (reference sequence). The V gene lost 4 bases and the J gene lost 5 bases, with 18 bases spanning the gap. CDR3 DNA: TGCAGTGCTACAAAGACTCGGGGCGGGGACGAGCAGTACTTC. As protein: CSATKTRGGDEQYF.

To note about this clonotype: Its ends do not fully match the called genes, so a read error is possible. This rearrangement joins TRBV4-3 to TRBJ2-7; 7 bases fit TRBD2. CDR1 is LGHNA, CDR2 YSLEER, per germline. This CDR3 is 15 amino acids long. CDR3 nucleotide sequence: TGCGCCAGCAGGCAAGGTAGGGGAGGGGACTACGAGCAGTACTTC. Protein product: CASRQGRGGDYEQYF.

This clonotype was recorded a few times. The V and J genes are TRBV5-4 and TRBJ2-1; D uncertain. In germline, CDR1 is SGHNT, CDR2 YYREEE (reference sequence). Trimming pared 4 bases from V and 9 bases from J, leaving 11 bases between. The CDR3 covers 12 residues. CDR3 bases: TGTGCCAGCAGCATCAAGACTGGTGAGCAGTTCTTC. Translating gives CASSIKTGEQFF.

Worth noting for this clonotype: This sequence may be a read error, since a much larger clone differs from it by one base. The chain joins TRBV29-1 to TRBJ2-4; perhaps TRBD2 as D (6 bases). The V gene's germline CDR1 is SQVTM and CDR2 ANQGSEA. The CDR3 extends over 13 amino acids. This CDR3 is CSGLSLAKNIKYF. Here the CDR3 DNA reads TGCAGCGGGCTATCACTAGCCAAAAACATTAAGTACTTC.

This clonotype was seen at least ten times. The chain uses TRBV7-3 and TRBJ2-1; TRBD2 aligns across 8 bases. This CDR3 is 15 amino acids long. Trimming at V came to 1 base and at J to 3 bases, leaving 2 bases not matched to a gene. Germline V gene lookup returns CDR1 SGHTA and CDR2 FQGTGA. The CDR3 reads CASSLRREVYNEQFF. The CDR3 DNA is TGTGCCAGCAGCTTAAGGCGGGAGGTCTACAATGAGCAGTTCTTC.

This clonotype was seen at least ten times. The CDR3 loop reads CSVEVATNNYEQYF. CDR3 sequence (DNA): TGCAGCGTTGAAGTGGCAACCAACAACTACGAGCAGTACTTC. The chain is built from TRBV29-1 and TRBJ2-7; D not resolved. The CDR3 extends over 14 amino acids. V lost 1 base and J 3 bases, leaving 13 bases between the germline ends. Germline loops: CDR1 SQVTM, CDR2 ANQGSEA.

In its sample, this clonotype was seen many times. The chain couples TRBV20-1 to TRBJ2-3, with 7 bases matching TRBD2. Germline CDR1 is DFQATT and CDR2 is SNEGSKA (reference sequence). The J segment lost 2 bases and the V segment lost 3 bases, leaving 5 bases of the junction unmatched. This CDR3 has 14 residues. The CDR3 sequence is CSARSSGYTDTQYF. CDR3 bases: TGCAGTGCTAGGTCTAGCGGTTACACAGATACGCAGTATTTT.

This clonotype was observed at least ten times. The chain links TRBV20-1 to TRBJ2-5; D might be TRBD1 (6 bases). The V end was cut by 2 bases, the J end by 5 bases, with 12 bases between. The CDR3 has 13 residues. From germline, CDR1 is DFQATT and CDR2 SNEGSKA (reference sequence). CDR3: CSARLGAGETQYF. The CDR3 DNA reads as TGCAGTGCTAGACTGGGGGCTGGGGAGACCCAGTACTTC.

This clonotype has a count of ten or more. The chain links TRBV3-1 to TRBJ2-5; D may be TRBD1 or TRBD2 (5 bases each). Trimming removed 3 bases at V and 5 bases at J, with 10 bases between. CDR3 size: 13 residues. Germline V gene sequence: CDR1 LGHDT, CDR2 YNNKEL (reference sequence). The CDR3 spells CASSHRGWETQYF. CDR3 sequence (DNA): TGTGCCAGCAGCCACCGGGGCTGGGAGACCCAGTACTTC.

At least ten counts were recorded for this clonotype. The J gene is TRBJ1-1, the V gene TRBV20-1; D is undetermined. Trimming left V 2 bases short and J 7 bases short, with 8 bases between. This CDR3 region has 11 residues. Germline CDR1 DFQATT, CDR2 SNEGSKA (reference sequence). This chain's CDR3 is CSARPQNEAFF. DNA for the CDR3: TGCAGTGCTAGACCACAGAATGAAGCTTTCTTT.

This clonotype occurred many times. The CDR3 DNA sequence: TGTGCCAGCAGCCCCCGGGACAGGTCAAACAATGAGCAGTTCTTC. Protein sequence: CASSPRDRSNNEQFF. The chain uses TRBV7-2 and TRBJ2-1; TRBD1 aligns across 8 bases. The V segment lost 5 bases and the J segment 5 bases; nucleotides outside the gene matches: 8. Per the germline V gene, CDR1 is SGHTA and CDR2 is FQGNSA. The CDR3 is made up of 15 amino acids.

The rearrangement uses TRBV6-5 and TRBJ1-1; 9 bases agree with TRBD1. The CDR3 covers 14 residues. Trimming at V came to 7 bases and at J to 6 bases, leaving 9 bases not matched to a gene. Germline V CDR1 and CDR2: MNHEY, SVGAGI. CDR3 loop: CASIKPDRGPEAFF. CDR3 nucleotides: TGTGCCAGCATTAAACCGGACAGGGGCCCTGAAGCTTTCTTT.

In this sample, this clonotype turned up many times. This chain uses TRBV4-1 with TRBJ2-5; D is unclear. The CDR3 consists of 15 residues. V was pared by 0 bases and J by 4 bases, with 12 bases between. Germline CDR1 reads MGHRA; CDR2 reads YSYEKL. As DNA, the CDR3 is TGCGCCAGCAGCCAAGATTCGAGCCCTCGAGAGACCCAGTACTTC. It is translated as CASSQDSSPRETQYF.

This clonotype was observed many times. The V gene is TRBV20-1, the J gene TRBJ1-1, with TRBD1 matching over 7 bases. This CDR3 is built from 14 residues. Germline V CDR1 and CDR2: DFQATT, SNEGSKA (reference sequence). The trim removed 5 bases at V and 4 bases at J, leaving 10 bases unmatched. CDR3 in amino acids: CSARHRGLSTEAFF. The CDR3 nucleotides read TGCAGTGCTCGCCACAGGGGATTGAGCACTGAAGCTTTCTTT.

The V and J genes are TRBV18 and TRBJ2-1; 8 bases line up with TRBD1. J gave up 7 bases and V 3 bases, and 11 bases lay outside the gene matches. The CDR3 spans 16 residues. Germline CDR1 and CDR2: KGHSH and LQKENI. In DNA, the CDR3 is TGTGCCAGCTCACCTACTGGACAGGGCCCTCGTAATGAGCAGTTCTTC. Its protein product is CASSPTGQGPRNEQFF.

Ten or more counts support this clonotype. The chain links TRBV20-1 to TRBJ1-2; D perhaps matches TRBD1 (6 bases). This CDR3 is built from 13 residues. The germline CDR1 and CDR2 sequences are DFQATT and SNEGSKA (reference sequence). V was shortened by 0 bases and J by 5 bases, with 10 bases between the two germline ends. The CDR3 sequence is CSARDGGFYGYTF. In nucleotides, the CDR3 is TGCAGTGCTAGAGATGGGGGCTTTTATGGCTACACCTTC.

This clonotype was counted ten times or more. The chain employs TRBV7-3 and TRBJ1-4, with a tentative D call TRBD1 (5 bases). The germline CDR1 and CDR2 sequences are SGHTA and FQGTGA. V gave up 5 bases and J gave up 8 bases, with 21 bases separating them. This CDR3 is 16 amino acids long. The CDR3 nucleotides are TGTGCCAGCAGCCCCACGGAGTGGGGGGTAGGGGAAAAACTGTTTTTT. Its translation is CASSPTEWGVGEKLFF.

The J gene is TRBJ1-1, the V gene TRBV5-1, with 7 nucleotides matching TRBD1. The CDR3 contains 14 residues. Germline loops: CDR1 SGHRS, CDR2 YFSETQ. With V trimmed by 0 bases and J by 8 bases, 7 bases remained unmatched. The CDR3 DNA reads TGCGCCAGCAGCTTGGATTGGACAGGCGGGGAAGCTTTCTTT. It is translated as CASSLDWTGGEAFF.

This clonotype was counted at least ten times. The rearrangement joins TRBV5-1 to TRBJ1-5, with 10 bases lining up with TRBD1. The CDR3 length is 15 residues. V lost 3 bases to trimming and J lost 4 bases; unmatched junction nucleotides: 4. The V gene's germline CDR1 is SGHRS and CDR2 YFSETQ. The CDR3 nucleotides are TGCGCCAGCAGCTCGGGACAGGGGAAAAATCAGCCCCAGCATTTT. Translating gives CASSSGQGKNQPQHF.

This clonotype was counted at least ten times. The CDR3 is CSATGSETQYF. The CDR3 nucleotides are TGCAGCGCAACAGGGAGTGAGACCCAGTACTTC. The chain combines TRBV29-1 with TRBJ2-5, with a tentative D call TRBD1 (6 bases). Trimming pared 7 bases from V and 5 bases from J, leaving 11 bases between. The CDR3 totals 11 residues. The germline V gene encodes CDR1 SQVTM and CDR2 ANQGSEA.